What follows is one TCR beta chain and its context. The data stem from a study of tumor-infiltrating lymphocytes in oesophageal squamous cell carcinoma. TCRdb called the PCR reads again in MiXCR, with one record for every CDR3 protein. Of about 19,000 distinct CDR3 sequences listed, about two fifths are singletons. Trimming stripped 2 bases from V and 11 bases from J, with 9 bases between. The CDR3 is 11 amino acids. The germline CDR1 and CDR2 sequences are SGHAT and FQNNGV. The chain carries TRBV11-2 and TRBJ1-1, with D hard to call. The TCR comes from a male donor with esophageal squamous cell carcinoma. Sequenced input: normal esophageal tissue next to the tumor. The CDR3 nucleotides are TGTGCCAGCAGCTTATTGGGCAGTGCTTTCTTT. Protein: CASSLLGSAFF. Variable domain in full (rest from reference TRBV11-2 and TRBJ1-1): EAGVAQSPRYKIIEKRQSVAFWCNPISGHATLYWYQQILGQGPKLLIQFQNNGVVDDSQLPKDRFSAERLKGVDSTLKIQPAKLEDSAVYLCASSLLGSAFFGQGTRLTVV.